This record looks at one T cell receptor (beta chain) sequence and its context. Its matching antigen is unknown. This sample was included in a study of graft-versus-host responses after intestinal transplantation. Overall study: Recipients got multivisceral, liver-intestinal, or isolated intestinal transplants. Induction with anti-thymocyte globulin, then tacrolimus and steroids for roughly three years, was given to all recipients. Overall study findings and caveats: The recipient marrow held GvH clones, and some of them showed up first in ileum or blood. Early post-transplant falls in HvG clones accompanied the peak levels of circulating GvH clones.

Clones were read by immunoSEQ multiplex PCR, and TCRdb kept only the in-frame ones, dropping some. The table lists tens of thousands of clones, about 90% of them singletons. The specimen comprised PBMCs, sampled 26 days after transplant. The sequence was collected from a human patient who received an intestinal transplant, so some T cells may come from the graft donor.

The CDR3 region is CASSLARVFTGELFF. In nucleotides, the CDR3 is TGTGCCAGCAGCTTAGCGCGCGTATTCACCGGGGAGCTGTTTTTT. The chain employs TRBV7-2 and TRBJ2-2; D not certain. CDR3 length equals 15 residues. The V end lost 0 bases, the J end lost 4 bases, and 9 bases lay between the germline ends. Per the germline V gene, CDR1 is SGHTA and CDR2 is FQGNSA.